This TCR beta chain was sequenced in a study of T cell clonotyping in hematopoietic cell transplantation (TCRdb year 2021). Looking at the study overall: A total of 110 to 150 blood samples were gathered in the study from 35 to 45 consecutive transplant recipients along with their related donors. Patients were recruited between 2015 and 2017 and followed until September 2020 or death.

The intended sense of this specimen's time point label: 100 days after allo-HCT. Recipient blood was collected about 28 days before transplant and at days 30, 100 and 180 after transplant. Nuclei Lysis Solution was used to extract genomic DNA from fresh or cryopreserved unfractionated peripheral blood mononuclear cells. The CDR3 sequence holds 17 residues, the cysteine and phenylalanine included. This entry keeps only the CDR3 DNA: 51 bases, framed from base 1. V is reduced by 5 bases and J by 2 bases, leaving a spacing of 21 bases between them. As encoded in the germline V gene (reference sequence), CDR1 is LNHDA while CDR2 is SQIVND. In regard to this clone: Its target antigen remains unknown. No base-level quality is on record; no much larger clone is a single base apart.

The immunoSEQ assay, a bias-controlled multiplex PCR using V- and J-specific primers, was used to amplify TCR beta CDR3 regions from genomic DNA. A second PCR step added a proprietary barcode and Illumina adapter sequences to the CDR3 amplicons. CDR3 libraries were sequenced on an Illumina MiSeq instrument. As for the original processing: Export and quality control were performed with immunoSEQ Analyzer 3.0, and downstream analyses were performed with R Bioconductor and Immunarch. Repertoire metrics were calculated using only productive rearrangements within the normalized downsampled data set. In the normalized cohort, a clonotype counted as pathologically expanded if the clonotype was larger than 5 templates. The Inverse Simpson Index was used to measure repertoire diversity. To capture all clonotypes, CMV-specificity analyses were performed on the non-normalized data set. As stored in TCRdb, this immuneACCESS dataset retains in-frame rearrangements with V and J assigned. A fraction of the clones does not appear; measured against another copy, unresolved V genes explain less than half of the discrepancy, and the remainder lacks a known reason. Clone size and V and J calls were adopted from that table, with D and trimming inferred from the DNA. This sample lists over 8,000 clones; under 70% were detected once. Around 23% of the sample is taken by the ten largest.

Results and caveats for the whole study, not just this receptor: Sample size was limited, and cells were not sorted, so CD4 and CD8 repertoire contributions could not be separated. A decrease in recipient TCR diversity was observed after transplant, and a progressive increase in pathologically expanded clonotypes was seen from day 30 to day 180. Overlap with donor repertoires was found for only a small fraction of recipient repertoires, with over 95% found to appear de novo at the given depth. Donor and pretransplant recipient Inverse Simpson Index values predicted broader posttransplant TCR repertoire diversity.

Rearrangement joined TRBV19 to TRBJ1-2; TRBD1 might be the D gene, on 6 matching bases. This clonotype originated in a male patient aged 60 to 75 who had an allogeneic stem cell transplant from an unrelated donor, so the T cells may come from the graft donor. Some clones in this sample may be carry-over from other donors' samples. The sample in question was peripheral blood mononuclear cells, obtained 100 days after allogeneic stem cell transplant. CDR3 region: CASSGWDIPPINYGYTF. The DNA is TGTGCCAGTAGTGGATGGGACATCCCACCGATAAACTATGGCTACACCTTC.